The T cell receptor (beta chain) described here comes from a study of T-cell memory formation after mild COVID-19. MiXCR, run by TCRdb on the 5' RACE reads, gives a single entry per CDR3 protein. The sample shows about 290,000 distinct CDR3 sequences, approximately 16% of them seen only once. There are many counts of this clonotype. Its cognate antigen is unknown. Study results and caveats: Later expanders leaned CD4+, whereas clones that contracted between day 15 and 85 were balanced CD4/CD8. What remained unconfirmed was the SARS-CoV-2 specificity of second-wave clones peaking on day 37.

The V gene's germline CDR1 is WNHNN and CDR2 SYGVQD (reference sequence). Trimming took off 0 bases at V and 5 bases at J, with 13 bases between the two ends. CDR3 length equals 15 residues. The sequence derives from a man between 18 and 35 years old who had mild COVID-19 (a few samples of this study predate the infection). Cell type and time point are not known. The sample consisted of PBMCs or a T cell subset sorted from them (not recorded which). This chain uses TRBV10-1 with TRBJ2-5; D is perhaps TRBD2 (5 bases). The CDR3 DNA reads TGCGCCAGCAGTGAGTCGTCCGGGGTCGGGGAGACCCAGTACTTC. Its protein product is CASSESSGVGETQYF.